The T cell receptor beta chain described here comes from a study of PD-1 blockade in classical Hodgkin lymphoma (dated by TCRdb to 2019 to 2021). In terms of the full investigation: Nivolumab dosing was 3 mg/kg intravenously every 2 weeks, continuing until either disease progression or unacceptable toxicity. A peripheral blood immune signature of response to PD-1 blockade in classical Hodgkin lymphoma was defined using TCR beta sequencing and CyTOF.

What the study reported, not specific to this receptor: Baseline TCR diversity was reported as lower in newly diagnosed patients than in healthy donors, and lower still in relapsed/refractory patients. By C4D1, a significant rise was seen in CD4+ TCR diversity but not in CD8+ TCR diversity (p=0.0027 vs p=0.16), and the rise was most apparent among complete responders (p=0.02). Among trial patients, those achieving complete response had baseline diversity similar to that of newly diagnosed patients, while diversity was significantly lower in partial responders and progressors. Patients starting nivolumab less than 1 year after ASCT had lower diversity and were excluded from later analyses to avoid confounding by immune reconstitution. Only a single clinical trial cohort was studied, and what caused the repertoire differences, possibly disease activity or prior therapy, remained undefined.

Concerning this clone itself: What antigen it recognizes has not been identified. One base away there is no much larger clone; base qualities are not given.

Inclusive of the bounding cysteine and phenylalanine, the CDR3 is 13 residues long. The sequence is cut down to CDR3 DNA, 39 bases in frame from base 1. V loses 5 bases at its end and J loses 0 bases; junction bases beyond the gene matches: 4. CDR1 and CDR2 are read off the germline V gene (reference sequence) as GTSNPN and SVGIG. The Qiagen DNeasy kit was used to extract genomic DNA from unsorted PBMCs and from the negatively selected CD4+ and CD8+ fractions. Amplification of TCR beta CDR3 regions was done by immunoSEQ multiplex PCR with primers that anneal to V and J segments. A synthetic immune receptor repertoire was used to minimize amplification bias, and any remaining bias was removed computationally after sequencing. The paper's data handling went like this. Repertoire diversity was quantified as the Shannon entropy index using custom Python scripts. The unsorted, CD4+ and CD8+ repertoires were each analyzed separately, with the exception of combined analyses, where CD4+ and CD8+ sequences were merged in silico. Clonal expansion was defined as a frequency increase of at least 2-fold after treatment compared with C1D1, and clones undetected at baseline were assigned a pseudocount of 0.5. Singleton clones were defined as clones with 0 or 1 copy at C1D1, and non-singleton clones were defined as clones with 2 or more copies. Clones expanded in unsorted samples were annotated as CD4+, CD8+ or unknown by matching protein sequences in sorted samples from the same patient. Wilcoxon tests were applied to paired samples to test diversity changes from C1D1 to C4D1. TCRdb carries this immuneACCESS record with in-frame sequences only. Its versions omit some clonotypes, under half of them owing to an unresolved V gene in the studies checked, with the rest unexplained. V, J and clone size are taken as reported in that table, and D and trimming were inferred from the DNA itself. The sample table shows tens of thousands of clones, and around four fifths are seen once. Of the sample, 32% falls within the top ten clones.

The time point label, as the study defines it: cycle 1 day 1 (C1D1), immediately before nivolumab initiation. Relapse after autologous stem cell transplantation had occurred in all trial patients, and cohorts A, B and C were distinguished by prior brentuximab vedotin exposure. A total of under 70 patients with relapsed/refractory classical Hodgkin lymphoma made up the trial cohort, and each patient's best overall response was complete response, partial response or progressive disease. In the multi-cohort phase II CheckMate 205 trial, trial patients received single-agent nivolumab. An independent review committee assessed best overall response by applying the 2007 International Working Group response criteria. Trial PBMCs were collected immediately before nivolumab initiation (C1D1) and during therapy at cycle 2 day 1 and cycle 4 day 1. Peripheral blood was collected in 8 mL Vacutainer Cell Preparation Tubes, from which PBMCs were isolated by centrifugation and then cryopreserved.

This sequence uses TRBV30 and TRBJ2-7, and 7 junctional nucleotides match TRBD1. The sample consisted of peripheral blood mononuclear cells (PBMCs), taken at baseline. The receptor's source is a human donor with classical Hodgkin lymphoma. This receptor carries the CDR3 CAWEGQSSYEQYF. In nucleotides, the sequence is TGTGCCTGGGAGGGACAGAGCTCCTACGAGCAGTACTTC.